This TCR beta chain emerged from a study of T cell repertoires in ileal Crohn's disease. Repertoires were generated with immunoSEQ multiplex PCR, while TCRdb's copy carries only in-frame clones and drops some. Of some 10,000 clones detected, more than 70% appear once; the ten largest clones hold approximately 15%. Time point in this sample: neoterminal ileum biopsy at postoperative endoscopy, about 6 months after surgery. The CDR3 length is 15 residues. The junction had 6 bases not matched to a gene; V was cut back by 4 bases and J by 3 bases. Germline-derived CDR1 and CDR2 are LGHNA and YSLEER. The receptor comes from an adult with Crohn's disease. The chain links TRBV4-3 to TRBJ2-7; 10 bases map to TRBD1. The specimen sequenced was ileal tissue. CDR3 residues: CASSPGQGVNYEQYF. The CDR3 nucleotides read TGCGCCAGCAGCCCCGGACAGGGGGTAAACTACGAGCAGTACTTC.